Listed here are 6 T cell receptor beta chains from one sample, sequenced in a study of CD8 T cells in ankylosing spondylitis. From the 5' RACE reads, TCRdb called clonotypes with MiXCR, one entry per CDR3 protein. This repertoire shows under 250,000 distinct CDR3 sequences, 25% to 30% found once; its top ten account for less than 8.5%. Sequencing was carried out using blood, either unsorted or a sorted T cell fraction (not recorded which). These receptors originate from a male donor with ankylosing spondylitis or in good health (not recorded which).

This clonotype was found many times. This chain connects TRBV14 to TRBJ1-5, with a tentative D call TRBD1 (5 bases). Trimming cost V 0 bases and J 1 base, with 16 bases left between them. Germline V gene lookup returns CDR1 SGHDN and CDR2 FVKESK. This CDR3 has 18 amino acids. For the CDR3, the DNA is TGTGCCAGCAGCCAAGATAATGTTCAGGGAATCAGCAATCAGCCCCAGCATTTT. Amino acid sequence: CASSQDNVQGISNQPQHF.

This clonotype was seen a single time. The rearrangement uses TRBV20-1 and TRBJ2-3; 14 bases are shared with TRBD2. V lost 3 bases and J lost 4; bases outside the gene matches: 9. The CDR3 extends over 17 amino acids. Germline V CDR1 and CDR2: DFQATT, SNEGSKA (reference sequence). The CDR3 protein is CSARDSGTSGRPDTQYF. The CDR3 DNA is TGCAGTGCTAGGGACTCCGGGACTAGCGGGAGACCAGATACGCAGTATTTT.

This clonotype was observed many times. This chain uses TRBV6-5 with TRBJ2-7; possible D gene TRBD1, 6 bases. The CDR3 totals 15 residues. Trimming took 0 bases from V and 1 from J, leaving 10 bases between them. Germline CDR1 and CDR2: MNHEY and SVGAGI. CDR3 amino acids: CASSYSWDISYEQYF. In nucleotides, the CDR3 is TGTGCCAGCAGTTACTCCTGGGACATATCCTACGAGCAGTACTTC.

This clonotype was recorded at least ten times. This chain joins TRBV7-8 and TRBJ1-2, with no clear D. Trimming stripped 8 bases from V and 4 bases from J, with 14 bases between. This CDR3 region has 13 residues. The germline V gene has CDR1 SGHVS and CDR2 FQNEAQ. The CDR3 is CASGSHPLYGYTF. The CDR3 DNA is TGTGCCAGCGGCTCCCACCCGCTCTATGGCTACACCTTC.

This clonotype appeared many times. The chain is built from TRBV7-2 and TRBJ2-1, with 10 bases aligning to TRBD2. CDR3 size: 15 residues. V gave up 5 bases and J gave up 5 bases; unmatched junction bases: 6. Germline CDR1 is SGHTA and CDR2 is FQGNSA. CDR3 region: CASSRTSGIHNEQFF. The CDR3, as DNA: TGTGCCAGCAGCCGTACTAGCGGGATTCACAATGAGCAGTTCTTC.

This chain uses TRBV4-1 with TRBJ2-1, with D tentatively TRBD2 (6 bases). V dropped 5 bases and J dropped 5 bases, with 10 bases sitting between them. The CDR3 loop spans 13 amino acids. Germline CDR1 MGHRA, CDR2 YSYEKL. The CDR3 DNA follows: TGCGCCAGCAGCGCGGGGACCAACAATGAGCAGTTCTTC. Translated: CASSAGTNNEQFF.